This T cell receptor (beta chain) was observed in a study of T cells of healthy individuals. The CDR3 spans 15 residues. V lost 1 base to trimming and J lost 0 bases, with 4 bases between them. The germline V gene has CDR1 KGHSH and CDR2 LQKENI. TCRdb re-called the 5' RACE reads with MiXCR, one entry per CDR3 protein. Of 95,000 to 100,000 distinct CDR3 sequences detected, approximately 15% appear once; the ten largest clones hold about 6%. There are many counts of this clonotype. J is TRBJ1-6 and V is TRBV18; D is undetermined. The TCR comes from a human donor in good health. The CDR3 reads CASSPQSSYNSPLHF. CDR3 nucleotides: TGTGCCAGCTCACCACAGAGCTCCTATAATTCACCCCTCCACTTT.